Each of the 6 T cell receptor beta chains below was sequenced from the same sample in a study of control samples from healthy donors and cancer patients. Data came from immunoSEQ multiplex PCR; TCRdb stores just in-frame clones and leaves some out. This table has 120,000 or so clones, 92% appearing once. Sequenced material: PBMCs. These receptor sequences come from a man at least 80 years old with head and neck cancer.

The J gene is TRBJ1-1, the V gene TRBV2; D is unresolved. Germline lookup yields CDR1 SNHLY and CDR2 FYNNEI. V was clipped by 8 bases and J by 1 base, with 5 bases between them. The CDR3 sequence is 11 residues long. The DNA of the CDR3 is TGTGCCAGCGTGGCGAACACTGAAGCTTTCTTT. It translates to CASVANTEAFF.

CDR3 in amino acids: CASTSTGGEQYF. DNA for the CDR3: TGTGCCAGCACTTCCACGGGGGGCGAGCAGTACTTC. The J gene is TRBJ2-7, the V gene TRBV5-5; 7 bases fit TRBD2. Germline CDR1 SGHKS, CDR2 YYEKEE (reference sequence). The CDR3 contains 12 residues. V dropped 6 bases and J dropped 6; count of bases not matched to a gene: 6.

The chain uses TRBV19 and TRBJ1-3, with D unresolved. Germline V gene sequence: CDR1 LNHDA, CDR2 SQIVND (reference sequence). V was pared by 6 bases and J by 0 bases, with 9 bases between. The CDR3 runs 14 residues. CDR3: CASSPTNSGNTIYF. The CDR3 DNA is TGTGCCAGTAGCCCTACTAACTCTGGAAACACCATATATTTT.

This rearrangement joins TRBV7-6 to TRBJ2-5; 9 nucleotides match TRBD2. V lost 1 base and J lost 5; bases outside the gene matches: 5. This CDR3 has 15 residues. Germline V gene data show CDR1 as SGHVS and CDR2 as FNYEAQ. The chain's CDR3 is CASSLVSGSVETQYF. The CDR3 DNA follows: TGTGCCAGCAGCTTAGTTAGCGGGAGTGTGGAGACCCAGTACTTC.

This clone has just a few counts. This chain connects TRBV15 to TRBJ2-1; 10 bases fit TRBD1. CDR1 LNHNV and CDR2 YYDKDF come from the germline V gene (reference sequence). Germline trimming cut 1 base from V and 6 bases from J; bases unmatched to any gene: 6. The CDR3 is 16 residues long. The CDR3 DNA reads as TGTGCCACCAGCAGAGGTTGGACAGGGGGAGTCAATGAGCAGTTCTTC. Its translation is CATSRGWTGGVNEQFF.

CDR3 sequence (DNA): TGTGCCAGCAGCGAGGAGAAGGGGGTTGCAACTAATGAAAAACTGTTTTTT. Translating gives CASSEEKGVATNEKLFF. The chain links TRBV9 to TRBJ1-4, with D perhaps TRBD1 (6 bases). Germline V lookup: CDR1 SGDLS, CDR2 YYNGEE. The CDR3 sequence is 17 residues long. Between the trimmed V and J ends, which lost 3 bases and 0 bases, there was a span of 15 bases.